What follows are 12 T cell receptor beta chains derived from one specimen sequenced in a study of OX40 agonist ivuxolimab in advanced cancers. Library generation was performed with the immunoSEQ multiplex PCR assay. In TCRdb, the immuneACCESS table is reduced to in-frame sequences with V and J assigned. These tables do not hold every clone; where another copy was compared, an unresolved V gene accounts for under half, and the others remain unexplained. The sample table lists 95,000 to 150,000 clones, about 93% of them with a count of one. The ten largest clones capture 0.15% to 0.17% of the sample. The material sequenced was CD4+ or CD8+ T cells sorted from blood, taken in a trial of the OX40 agonist ivuxolimab. The origin of the receptors is an adult with an advanced solid tumor such as melanoma, head and neck, liver or kidney cancer.

V usage is TRBV14 and J usage is TRBJ2-1, with 7 positions matching TRBD2. Germline-derived CDR1 and CDR2 are SGHDN and FVKESK. Trimming removed 0 bases from V and 10 bases from J; junction bases left unmatched: 12. The CDR3 spans 16 residues. The CDR3 DNA reads TGTGCCAGCAGCCAAGAAGCCGGCGGGGGAGCGGAAGAGCAGTTCTTC. Translated, it gives CASSQEAGGGAEEQFF.

The chain employs TRBV5-1 and TRBJ2-2; 7 nucleotides match TRBD1. With V trimmed by 4 bases and J by 6 bases, 12 bases remained unmatched. CDR1 and CDR2 from the germline V gene are SGHRS and YFSETQ. The length of the CDR3 is 16 residues. This CDR3 reads CASSRRQGGLPGELFF. The CDR3 DNA is TGCGCCAGCAGCCGCAGACAGGGCGGGTTGCCCGGGGAGCTGTTTTTT.

This clone was seen only once. A read error may produce the germline difference seen at one junction end. J is TRBJ1-6 and V is TRBV11-2; D is undetermined. CDR1 is SGHAT, CDR2 FQNNGV, per germline. This CDR3 region has 12 residues. The CDR3 region has the DNA TGTGCCAGCAGCTCCCATAATTCACCCCTCCACTTT. Translated: CASSSHNSPLHF.

The genes are TRBV6-6 and TRBJ2-1; TRBD2 aligns across 10 bases. CDR1 and CDR2 from the germline V gene are MNHNY and SVGAGI (reference sequence). V lost 4 bases and J lost 6; bases outside the gene matches: 9. The CDR3 totals 16 residues. CDR3: CASSLSGRALSNEQFF. Here the CDR3 DNA reads TGTGCCAGCAGTTTAAGCGGGAGGGCCCTCAGCAATGAGCAGTTCTTC.

The chain carries TRBV2 and TRBJ2-7; D is unresolved. Trimming pared 4 bases from V and 0 bases from J, leaving 7 bases between. Germline CDR1 SNHLY, CDR2 FYNNEI. The CDR3 length is 13 residues. Here the CDR3 reads CASSVGPSYEQYF. CDR3 coding DNA: TGTGCCAGCAGTGTAGGACCCTCCTACGAGCAGTACTTC.

The chain uses TRBV5-1 and TRBJ1-3; D is perhaps TRBD1 (5 bases). Germline assignment: CDR1 SGHRS and CDR2 YFSETQ. Trimming took off 3 bases at V and 0 bases at J, with 19 bases between the two ends. The CDR3 is made up of 18 amino acids. This CDR3 reads CASSSTTVAYSSGNTIYF. CDR3 in DNA: TGCGCCAGCAGCTCTACGACAGTTGCATACTCCTCTGGAAACACCATATATTTT.

This clone was recorded only once. The chain combines TRBV5-1 with TRBJ1-4; D ambiguous. Germline CDR1 SGHRS, CDR2 YFSETQ. This CDR3 contains 13 residues. V was pared by 0 bases and J by 4 bases, with 4 bases between. This chain's CDR3 is CASSLEINEKLFF. CDR3 bases: TGCGCCAGCAGCTTGGAGATTAATGAAAAACTGTTTTTT.

The chain combines TRBV5-8 with TRBJ2-6; D might be TRBD2 (6 bases). V was trimmed by 0 bases and J by 4 bases, leaving 11 bases between them. The CDR3 extends over 16 amino acids. CDR1 and CDR2 (germline): SGHTS, YDEGEE. The CDR3 DNA reads as TGTGCCAGCAGCTTGGATGCGGGACCCGGGGCCAACGTCCTGACTTTC. Its protein product is CASSLDAGPGANVLTF. The variable domain in full, with the rest retrieved from reference TRBV5-8 and TRBJ2-6, is EAGVTQSPTHLIKTRGQQATLRCSPISGHTSVYWYQQALGLGLQFLLWYDEGEERNRGNFPPRFSGRQFPNYSSELNVNALELEDSALYLCASSLDAGPGANVLTFGAGSRLTVL.

This clone occurred once. This chain connects TRBV2 to TRBJ1-5; 7 nucleotides match TRBD1. Germline V gene lookup returns CDR1 SNHLY and CDR2 FYNNEI. The trim removed 5 bases at V and 7 bases at J, leaving 14 bases unmatched. This CDR3 spans 16 amino acids. In DNA form, the CDR3 reads TGTGCCAGCAGTCAGGACAGGTCGACAGCAAGCCAGCCCCAGCATTTT. Translation gives CASSQDRSTASQPQHF.

The chain is built from TRBV19 and TRBJ2-7; D not certain. Germline assignment: CDR1 LNHDA and CDR2 SQIVND (reference sequence). Deletions cut 4 bases from V and 4 bases from J, with 8 bases between. This CDR3 contains 12 residues. The CDR3 loop is CASSNPFYEQYF. The CDR3 nucleotides are TGTGCCAGTAGTAACCCGTTTTACGAGCAGTACTTC.

This chain links TRBV2 with TRBJ2-7; 13 bases align to TRBD2. Germline assignment: CDR1 SNHLY and CDR2 FYNNEI. V lost 4 bases to trimming and J lost 7 bases; unmatched junction nucleotides: 4. This CDR3 comprises 14 residues. CDR3 DNA: TGTGCCAGCAGTGCCCGGACTAGCGGGGGAGAGCAGTACTTC. Amino acid sequence: CASSARTSGGEQYF.

CDR3 residues: CAWSKGLRDEQYF. The CDR3 coding sequence is TGTGCCTGGAGTAAGGGACTGCGCGACGAGCAGTACTTC. V and J are TRBV30 and TRBJ2-7; D is perhaps TRBD2 (6 bases). The CDR3 is made up of 13 amino acids. V was pared by 2 bases and J by 5 bases, with 13 bases between. Germline CDR1 GTSNPN, CDR2 SVGIG (reference sequence). The full variable domain, completed using reference TRBV30 and TRBJ2-7, is SQTIHQWPATLVQPVGSPLSLECTVEGTSNPNLYWYRQAAGRGLQLLFYSVGIGQISSEVPQNLSASRPQDRQFILSSKKLLLSDSGFYLCAWSKGLRDEQYFGPGTRLTVT.